Detailed here is one TCR beta chain. No antigen is known for it. Other DNA sequences in this specimen translate into the identical CDR3. The CDR3 totals 14 residues. The germline V gene has CDR1 MNHEY and CDR2 SVGAGI. V was shortened by 5 bases and J by 1 base, with 9 bases between the two germline ends. This sample was taken from a study of graft-versus-host responses after intestinal transplantation. Overall study: Recipients uniformly received anti-thymocyte globulin induction, followed by tacrolimus and steroids for about three years. General observations from the study: When patients had graft-donor T cell macrochimerism, their allografts held high graft-versus-host to host-versus-graft clonal ratios. Peak circulating GvH clone levels tracked with early post-transplant HvG declines. Recipient bone marrow held GvH clones, some seen earlier in ileum or blood.

The assay was immunoSEQ multiplex PCR, and TCRdb's table has in-frame clones only and misses some. The sample carries 80,000 to 100,000 clones, about 89% recorded once. The sequence was collected from a human donor who received an intestinal transplant. The sample was unstimulated CD4+ T cells sorted from spleen or lymph node cells, taken before intestinal transplant. The chain recombines TRBV6-5 with TRBJ1-3; D possibly corresponds to TRBD1 (5 bases). The CDR3: CASSLRGSGNTIYF. In DNA form, the CDR3 reads TGTGCCAGCAGTCTCCGGGGGTCTGGAAACACCATATATTTT.